This T cell receptor (beta chain) stems from a study of cytomegalovirus exposure and HLA in healthy donors. Overall study findings and caveats: Across donors, most TCRs were seen rarely, yet some public ones were widespread.

Data came from immunoSEQ multiplex PCR; TCRdb stores just in-frame clones and leaves some out. The sample lists 65,000 to 90,000 clones, about 87% occurring once. Only one count was recorded for this clone. Its antigen is unknown. This receptor was obtained from a woman under 30 in good health and CMV-seropositive. The source material was PBMCs.

In nucleotides, the CDR3 is TGTGCCAGCAGTGAGCCTAGCGCGAACACAGATACGCAGTATTTT. Residues: CASSEPSANTDTQYF. V and J are TRBV6-1 and TRBJ2-3, with D possibly TRBD2 on 6 matching bases. Trimming removed 3 bases at V and 2 bases at J, with 12 bases between. The CDR3 is made up of 15 amino acids. The germline V gene has CDR1 MNHNS and CDR2 SASEGT.